This T cell receptor beta chain was sequenced in a study of blood T cell repertoires in COVID-19. As for the study in general: Sample material is recorded as cDNA or gDNA derived from T cells, B-cell-depleted T cells, or PBMCs.

Sequencing used immunoSEQ multiplex PCR; TCRdb keeps in-frame clones, though not all of them. The repertoire holds around 230,000 clones, with approximately 90% as singletons. Cohort 3 recovered donors had two negative PCRs, clearance, or symptom resolution. Germline V gene sequence: CDR1 SNHLY, CDR2 FYNNEI. The CDR3 consists of 16 residues. The V gene end was trimmed by 6 bases and the J gene end by 6 bases; junction bases not matched to a gene: 10. This TCR was recovered from a woman under 40 who had recovered from COVID-19. Sequences were obtained from PBMCs or T cells enriched from blood (not recorded which). The V gene is TRBV2, the J gene TRBJ1-6, with TRBD1 matching 8 bases. The CDR3 is CASRGQGKGGNSPLHF. The DNA of the CDR3 is TGTGCCAGCAGAGGACAGGGTAAAGGAGGTAATTCACCCCTCCACTTT.